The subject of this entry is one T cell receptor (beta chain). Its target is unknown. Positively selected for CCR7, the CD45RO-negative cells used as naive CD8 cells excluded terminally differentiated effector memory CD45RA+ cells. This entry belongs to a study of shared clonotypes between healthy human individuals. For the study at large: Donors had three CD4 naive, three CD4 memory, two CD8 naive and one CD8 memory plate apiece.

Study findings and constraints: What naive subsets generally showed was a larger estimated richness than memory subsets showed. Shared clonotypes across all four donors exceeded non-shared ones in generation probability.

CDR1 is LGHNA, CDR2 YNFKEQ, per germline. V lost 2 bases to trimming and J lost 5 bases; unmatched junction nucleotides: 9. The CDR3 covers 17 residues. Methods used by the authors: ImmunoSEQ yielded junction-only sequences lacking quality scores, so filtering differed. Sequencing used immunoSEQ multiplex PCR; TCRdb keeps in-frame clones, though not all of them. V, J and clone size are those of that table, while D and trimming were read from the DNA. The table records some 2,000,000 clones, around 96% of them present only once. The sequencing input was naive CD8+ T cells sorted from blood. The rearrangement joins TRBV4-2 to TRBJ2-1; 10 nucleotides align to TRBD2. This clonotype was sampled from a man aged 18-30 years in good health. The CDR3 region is CASSQPGLAGEDNEQFF. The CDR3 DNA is TGTGCCAGCAGCCAACCGGGGCTAGCGGGGGAGGACAATGAGCAGTTCTTC.